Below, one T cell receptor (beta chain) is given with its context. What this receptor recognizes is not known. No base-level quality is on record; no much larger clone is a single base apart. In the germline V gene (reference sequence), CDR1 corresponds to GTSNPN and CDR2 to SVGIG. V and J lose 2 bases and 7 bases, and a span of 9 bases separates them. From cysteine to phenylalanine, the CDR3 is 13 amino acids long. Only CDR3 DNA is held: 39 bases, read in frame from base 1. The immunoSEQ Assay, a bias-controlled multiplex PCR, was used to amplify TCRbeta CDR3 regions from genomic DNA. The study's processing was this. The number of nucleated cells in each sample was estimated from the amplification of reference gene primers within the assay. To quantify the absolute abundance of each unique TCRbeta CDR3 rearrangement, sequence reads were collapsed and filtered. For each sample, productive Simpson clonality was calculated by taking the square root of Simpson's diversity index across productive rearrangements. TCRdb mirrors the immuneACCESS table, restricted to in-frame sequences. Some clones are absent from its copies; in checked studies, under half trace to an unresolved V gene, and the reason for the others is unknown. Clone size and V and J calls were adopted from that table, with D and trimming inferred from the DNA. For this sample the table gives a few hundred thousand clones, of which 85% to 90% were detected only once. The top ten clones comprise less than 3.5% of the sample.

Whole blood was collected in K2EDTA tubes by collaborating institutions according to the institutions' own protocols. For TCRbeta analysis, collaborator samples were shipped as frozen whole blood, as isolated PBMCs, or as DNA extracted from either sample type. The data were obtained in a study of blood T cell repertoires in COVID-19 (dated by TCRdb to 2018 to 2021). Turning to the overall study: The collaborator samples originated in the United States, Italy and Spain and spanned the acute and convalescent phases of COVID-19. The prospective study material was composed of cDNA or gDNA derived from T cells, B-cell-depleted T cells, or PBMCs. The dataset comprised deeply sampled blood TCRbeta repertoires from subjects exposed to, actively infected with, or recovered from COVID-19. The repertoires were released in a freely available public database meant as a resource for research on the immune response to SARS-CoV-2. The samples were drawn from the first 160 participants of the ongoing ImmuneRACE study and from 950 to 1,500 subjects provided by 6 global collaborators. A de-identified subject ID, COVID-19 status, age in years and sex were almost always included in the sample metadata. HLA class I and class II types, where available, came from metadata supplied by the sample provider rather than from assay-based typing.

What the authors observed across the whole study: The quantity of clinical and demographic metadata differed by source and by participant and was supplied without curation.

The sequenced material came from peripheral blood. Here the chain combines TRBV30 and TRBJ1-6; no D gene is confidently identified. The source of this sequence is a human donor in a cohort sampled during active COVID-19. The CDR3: CAWSSRLNSPLHF. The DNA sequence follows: TGTGCCTGGAGTAGCAGGTTGAATTCACCCCTCCACTTT.